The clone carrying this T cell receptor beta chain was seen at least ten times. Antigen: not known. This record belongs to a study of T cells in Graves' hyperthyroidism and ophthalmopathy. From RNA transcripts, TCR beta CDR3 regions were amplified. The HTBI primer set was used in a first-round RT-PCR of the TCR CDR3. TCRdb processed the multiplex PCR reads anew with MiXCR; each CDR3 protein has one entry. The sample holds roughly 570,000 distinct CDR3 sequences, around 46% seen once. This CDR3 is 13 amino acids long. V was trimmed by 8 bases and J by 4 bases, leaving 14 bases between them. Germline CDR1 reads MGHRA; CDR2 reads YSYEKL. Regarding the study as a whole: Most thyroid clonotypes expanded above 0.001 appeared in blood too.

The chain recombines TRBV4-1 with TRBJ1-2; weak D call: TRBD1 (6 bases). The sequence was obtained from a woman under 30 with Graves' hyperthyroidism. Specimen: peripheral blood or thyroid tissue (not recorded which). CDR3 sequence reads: CASRRGPSYGYTF. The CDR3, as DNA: TGCGCCAGCCGGCGGGGGCCCAGCTATGGCTACACCTTC.